This entry is about one TCR beta chain. The data belong to a study of blood T cell repertoires in COVID-19. About the study: Acute and convalescent COVID-19 samples came from the United States, Italy and Spain.

Some clones are missing from TCRdb's copy, which holds only in-frame ones; the method was immunoSEQ multiplex PCR. The sample lists about 140,000 clones, over 80% occurring once. V lost 6 bases and J 5 bases, leaving 10 bases between the germline ends. CDR3 length equals 12 residues. This sequence joins TRBV12-3 or TRBV12-4 and TRBJ2-5, with a tentative D call TRBD2 (5 bases). The specimen sequenced was peripheral blood. This clonotype was obtained from a human donor in a cohort sampled during active COVID-19. CDR3 coding DNA: TGTGCCAGCAGCTCGGGGTGGGAGACCCAGTACTTC. This gives the protein CASSSGWETQYF.